Sequencing of this T cell receptor (beta chain) was carried out in a study of blood T cells in healthy people across ages. This clonotype was counted a single time. Antigen unknown. The use of a sample-barcoded 5' primer and a J-beta primer mix characterized a second PCR of roughly 6 to 11 cycles. TCRdb analysed the 5' RACE reads with MiXCR anew, one entry per CDR3 protein. The sample has over a million distinct CDR3 sequences; 35% to 45% are singletons. Germline V gene sequence: CDR1 SGHKS, CDR2 YYEKEE (reference sequence). This CDR3 has 17 amino acids. The V end lost 0 bases, the J end lost 2 bases, and 14 bases lay between the germline ends. General study findings and limits: Observed TCR beta diversity per million T cells went down as age went up. This fall followed a roughly linear course with age.

The material sequenced was blood. This TCR was sampled from a woman under 30 in good health. This chain connects TRBV5-5 to TRBJ2-2; D not certain. CDR3 DNA: TGTGCCAGCAGCTTGGTCGTGCTAGTGGATAACACCGGGGAGCTGTTTTTT. Protein: CASSLVVLVDNTGELFF. Looking up the rest from reference TRBV5-5 and TRBJ2-2 gives the full variable domain: DAGVTQSPTHLIKTRGQQVTLRCSPISGHKSVSWYQQVLGQGPQFIFQYYEKEERGRGNFPDRFSARQFPNYSSELNVNALLLGDSALYLCASSLVVLVDNTGELFFGEGSRLTVL.